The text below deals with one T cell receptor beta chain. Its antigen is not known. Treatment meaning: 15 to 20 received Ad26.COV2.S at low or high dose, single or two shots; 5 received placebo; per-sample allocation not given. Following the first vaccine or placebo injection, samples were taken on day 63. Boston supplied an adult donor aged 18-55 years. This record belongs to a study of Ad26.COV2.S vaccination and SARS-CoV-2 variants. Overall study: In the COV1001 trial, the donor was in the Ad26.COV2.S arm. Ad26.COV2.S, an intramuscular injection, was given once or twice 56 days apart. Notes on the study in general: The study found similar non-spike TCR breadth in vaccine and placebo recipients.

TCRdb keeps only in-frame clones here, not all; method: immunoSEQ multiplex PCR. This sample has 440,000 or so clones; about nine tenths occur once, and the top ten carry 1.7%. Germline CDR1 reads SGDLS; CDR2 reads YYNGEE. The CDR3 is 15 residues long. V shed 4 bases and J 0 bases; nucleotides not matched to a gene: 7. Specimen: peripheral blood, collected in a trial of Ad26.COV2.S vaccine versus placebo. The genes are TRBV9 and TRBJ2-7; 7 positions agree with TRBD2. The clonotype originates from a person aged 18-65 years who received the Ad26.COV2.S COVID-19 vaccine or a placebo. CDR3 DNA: TGTGCCAGCAGCCGCGGGACTACGAGCTCCTACGAGCAGTACTTC. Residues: CASSRGTTSSYEQYF.